This T cell receptor beta chain originates from a study of blood T cell repertoires in COVID-19. Looking at the study overall: There were acute and convalescent COVID-19 samples, and they came from the United States, Italy and Spain. T cells, B-cell-depleted T cells, or PBMCs provided the cDNA or gDNA that served as material.

From germline, CDR1 is LNHDA and CDR2 SQIVND (reference sequence). The CDR3 loop spans 14 amino acids. The ends lost 5 bases at V and 7 bases at J; junction bases unmatched: 3. Authors' processing steps: Scientists estimated how many nucleated cells there were by amplifying reference gene primers. Method: immunoSEQ multiplex PCR; TCRdb's copy keeps in-frame clones and lacks some. Clonal size and the V and J genes are those of that table, whereas D and trimming came from the DNA. The sample holds about 150,000 clones, approximately 84% seen once. This receptor was obtained from a man aged 70 or older with active or convalescent COVID-19. The sequencing sample was made of peripheral blood. The rearrangement joins TRBV19 to TRBJ2-1, with 12 bases fitting TRBD2. CDR3 in amino acids: CASSLAGGPNEQFF. The DNA for the CDR3 is TGTGCCAGTAGTCTAGCGGGAGGGCCAAATGAGCAGTTCTTC. The whole variable domain, remainder taken from reference TRBV19 and TRBJ2-1, is DGGITQSPKYLFRKEGQNVTLSCEQNLNHDAMYWYRQDPGQGLRLIYYSQIVNDFQKGDIAEGYSVSREKKESFPLTVTSAQKNPTAFYLCASSLAGGPNEQFFGPGTRLTVL.